Below, 28 T cell receptor beta chains from the same sample are listed, as sequenced in a study of blood T cell repertoires in COVID-19. Only in-frame clones appear in the TCRdb table, and some are missing; sequencing was by immunoSEQ multiplex PCR. The sample lists approximately 220,000 clones, about 85% seen once, with 0.55% to 0.75% in the top ten. Sequencing was performed on peripheral blood. The receptors were gathered from a man aged 35 to 55 with acute or convalescent COVID-19.

The chain links TRBV19 to TRBJ2-7; tentatively, D is TRBD1 (5 bases). Germline V gene lookup returns CDR1 LNHDA and CDR2 SQIVND (reference sequence). The CDR3 is 13 amino acids. Trimming took 7 bases from V and 2 from J, leaving 12 bases between them. CDR3: CASIGRGTYEQYF. The CDR3 region has the DNA TGTGCCAGTATAGGTAGGGGAACCTACGAGCAGTACTTC.

This chain's CDR3 is CASSYSGRGTYEQYF. Here the CDR3 DNA reads TGTGCCAGCAGTTACTCGGGGCGCGGTACCTACGAGCAGTACTTC. The chain has TRBV6-5 and TRBJ2-7, with D perhaps TRBD1 (5 bases). The CDR3 is 15 amino acids. Deletions cut 0 bases from V and 2 bases from J, with 11 bases between. CDR1 and CDR2 (germline): MNHEY, SVGAGI.

The rearrangement joins TRBV11-2 to TRBJ2-2; tentatively, D is TRBD1 (7 bases). CDR3 length: 16 residues. CDR1 SGHAT and CDR2 FQNNGV come from the germline V gene. Trimming removed 5 bases from V and 3 bases from J, with 16 bases in between. CDR3 amino acids: CASSRGTETYTGELFF. CDR3 bases: TGTGCCAGCAGCCGGGGGACAGAAACCTACACCGGGGAGCTGTTTTTT.

The rearrangement uses TRBV28 and TRBJ1-5; tentative D call: TRBD1 (6 bases). The CDR3 runs 14 residues. The ends were cut back, 5 bases at V and 11 bases at J, with 19 bases in the middle. Germline CDR1 MDHEN, CDR2 SYDVKM. This chain's CDR3 is CASSKEQGFRAQHF. In DNA, the CDR3 is TGTGCCAGCAGTAAAGAACAGGGCTTCAGAGCCCAGCATTTT.

This sequence joins TRBV5-1 and TRBJ2-2, with D possibly being TRBD1 (5 bases). V was shortened by 6 bases and J by 4 bases, with 13 bases between the two germline ends. Germline CDR1 SGHRS, CDR2 YFSETQ. The CDR3 contains 14 residues. CDR3 loop: CASNLREFTGELFF. The DNA for the CDR3 is TGCGCCAGCAACCTCAGGGAATTCACCGGGGAGCTGTTTTTT.

The chain uses TRBV27 and TRBJ2-2; TRBD1 agrees at 12 bases. Trimming at V came to 2 bases and at J to 7 bases, leaving 11 bases not matched to a gene. The CDR3 loop spans 18 amino acids. In germline, CDR1 is MNHEY, CDR2 SMNVEV (reference sequence). The CDR3 loop is CASSLPQMGQGAGGELFF. DNA for the CDR3: TGTGCCAGCAGTTTACCCCAAATGGGACAGGGGGCTGGCGGGGAGCTGTTTTTT.

Only one count was recorded for this clone. This sequence joins TRBV6-5 and TRBJ2-7, with 8 bases that match TRBD2. CDR1 is MNHEY and CDR2 is SVGAGI in the germline V gene. This CDR3 has 15 residues. The junction had 6 bases not matched to a gene; V was cut back by 5 bases and J by 0 bases. Written as DNA, the CDR3 is TGTGCCAGCAGTCCCCGGGAGGGGAGCTCCTACGAGCAGTACTTC. Protein product: CASSPREGSSYEQYF.

The J gene is TRBJ2-1, the V gene TRBV28; TRBD1 might be the D (6 bases). CDR3 size: 14 residues. Trimming stripped 7 bases from V and 0 bases from J, with 10 bases between. Looked up from germline, CDR1 is MDHEN and CDR2 is SYDVKM. CDR3 residues: CASTRGGSYNEQFF. DNA for the CDR3: TGTGCCAGCACCAGGGGCGGCTCCTACAATGAGCAGTTCTTC.

A word on this clone: In the same sample, other DNA sequences code for this CDR3. The chain employs TRBV19 and TRBJ2-2; D possibly corresponds to TRBD1 (6 bases). CDR3 length: 14 amino acids. V lost 2 bases and J 4 bases, leaving 8 bases between the germline ends. The germline CDR1 and CDR2 sequences are LNHDA and SQIVND (reference sequence). The CDR3 reads CASSIQGSTGELFF. The CDR3 coding sequence is TGTGCCAGTAGTATACAGGGGTCCACCGGGGAGCTGTTTTTT.

This clone appeared a single time. The CDR3 here is CASSPATGDTLFF. The CDR3 bases are TGCGCCAGCAGCCCGGCTACAGGGGACACCCTGTTTTTT. The chain uses TRBV5-1 and TRBJ1-4, with 7 positions matching TRBD1. The CDR3 extends over 13 amino acids. The V gene's germline CDR1 is SGHRS and CDR2 YFSETQ. J lost 14 bases, V lost 4 bases, and 11 bases had no gene match.

The rearrangement joins TRBV10-2 to TRBJ2-1; 9 nucleotides match TRBD1. In germline, CDR1 is WSHSY, CDR2 SAAADI. CDR3 length: 15 residues. Unmatched junction bases numbered 8, after V lost 6 bases and J lost 5 bases. CDR3 region: CASRVWTGENNEQFF. The CDR3, as DNA: TGCGCCAGCAGAGTCTGGACAGGGGAGAACAATGAGCAGTTCTTC.

V gene TRBV4-1 combines with J gene TRBJ2-3; 14 bases align to TRBD2. Germline-derived CDR1 and CDR2 are MGHRA and YSYEKL. J was trimmed by 1 base and V by 4 bases; bases with no gene match: 4. CDR3 size: 17 residues. CDR3 DNA: TGCGCCAGCAGCCGGACTAGCGGGGGGCACCGCACAGATACGCAGTATTTT. Translated: CASSRTSGGHRTDTQYF.

V is TRBV21-1 and J is TRBJ2-3; TRBD2 reflects the table's D call only, with no check against the DNA. TRBV21-1 is shown as a pseudogene. The CDR3 extends over 16 amino acids. The CDR3, as DNA: TGTGCCAGCAGCAAAGCGGGTAGCGGCTACACAGATACGCAGTATTTT. It translates to CASSKAGSGYTDTQYF.

This rearrangement joins TRBV7-9 to TRBJ2-3; the D is unclear. This CDR3 contains 15 residues. Per germline, CDR1 SEHNR and CDR2 FQNEAQ (reference sequence). V dropped 0 bases and J dropped 6 bases, with 13 bases sitting between them. The CDR3 bases are TGTGCCAGCAGCTTAGCGCTAGTTCCCTCGGATACGCAGTATTTT. This gives the protein CASSLALVPSDTQYF.

The chain couples TRBV5-1 to TRBJ1-4; TRBD1 agrees at 7 bases. With V trimmed by 0 bases and J by 8 bases, 7 bases remained unmatched. The CDR3 length is 15 residues. Germline assignment: CDR1 SGHRS and CDR2 YFSETQ. CDR3 loop: CASSLGDRVLEKLFF. In nucleotides, the CDR3 is TGCGCCAGCAGCTTGGGTGACAGGGTATTAGAAAAACTGTTTTTT.

The V gene is TRBV11-2, the J gene TRBJ2-2; D is uncertain. Germline values: CDR1 SGHAT, CDR2 FQNNGV. The CDR3 is made up of 14 amino acids. The V gene lost 1 base and the J gene lost 2 bases, with 5 bases spanning the gap. CDR3 DNA sequence: TGTGCCAGCAGCTTAGGACAAAACACCGGGGAGCTGTTTTTT. It specifies CASSLGQNTGELFF.

This clone has a single count. The gene calls are TRBV6-2 or TRBV6-3 and TRBJ2-7; 12 bases fit TRBD2. In germline, CDR1 is MNHEY, CDR2 SVGEGT. This CDR3 has 20 amino acids. Unmatched junction bases numbered 21, after V lost 6 bases and J lost 3 bases. The CDR3: CASSSIRILAGGPLDYEQYF. CDR3 coding DNA: TGTGCCAGCAGCTCCATACGGATCCTAGCGGGAGGGCCGCTTGACTACGAGCAGTACTTC.

This clone was observed a handful of times. The V and J genes are TRBV19 and TRBJ1-5, with TRBD1 matching over 8 bases. The J segment lost 0 bases and the V segment lost 1 base, leaving 8 bases of the junction unmatched. The CDR3 has 18 residues. CDR1 LNHDA and CDR2 SQIVND come from the germline V gene (reference sequence). CDR3 amino acids: CASSIGRTGSYSNQPQHF. Written as DNA, the CDR3 is TGTGCCAGTAGTATAGGAAGGACAGGGTCTTATAGCAATCAGCCCCAGCATTTT.

The CDR3 loop is CASSPYQETQYF. CDR3 in DNA: TGTGCCAGCTCACCCTACCAAGAGACCCAGTACTTC. The chain is built from TRBV18 and TRBJ2-5; no reliable D call. The germline V gene has CDR1 KGHSH and CDR2 LQKENI. The CDR3 covers 12 residues. The germline V and J ends were trimmed by 3 bases and 0 bases, with 2 bases remaining between them.

The CDR3 loop is CASSSPQNRYGYTF. DNA of the CDR3: TGTGCCAGCAGTTCCCCTCAGAACCGCTATGGCTACACCTTC. This rearrangement joins TRBV6-5 to TRBJ1-2; D is undetermined. Trimming removed 4 bases from V and 4 bases from J, with 13 bases in between. Germline V gene sequence: CDR1 MNHEY, CDR2 SVGAGI. The CDR3 runs to 14 residues.

V gene TRBV28 combines with J gene TRBJ1-1; D not certain. V was shortened by 6 bases and J by 3 bases, with 8 bases between the two germline ends. Germline CDR1 MDHEN, CDR2 SYDVKM. The CDR3 is 12 amino acids. CDR3 sequence: CASRARDTEAFF. DNA for the CDR3: TGTGCCAGCAGGGCTCGGGACACTGAAGCTTTCTTT.

The chain recombines TRBV21-1 with TRBJ2-2; the table's D call, TRBD2, has no DNA check behind it. TRBV21-1 is tagged as a pseudogene. The CDR3 loop spans 11 amino acids. CDR3 DNA sequence: TGTGCCAGCAACTCAACCGGGGAGCTGTTTTTT. This codes for CASNSTGELFF.

The V and J genes are TRBV7-2 and TRBJ2-1, with D unclear. This CDR3 has 12 amino acids. V was pared by 3 bases and J by 7 bases, with 7 bases between. Germline CDR1 reads SGHTA; CDR2 reads FQGNSA. The CDR3 DNA reads as TGTGCCAGCAGCTTTGCCGGGAATGAGCAGTTCTTC. Encoded protein: CASSFAGNEQFF. Using reference TRBV7-2 and TRBJ2-1 for the parts outside the CDR3, the full variable domain is GAGVSQSPSNKVTEKGKDVELRCDPISGHTALYWYRQSLGQGLEFLIYFQGNSAPDKSGLPSDRFSAERTGGSVSTLTIQRTQQEDSAVYLCASSFAGNEQFFGPGTRLTVL.

This clone is a singleton in its sample. The chain is built from TRBV5-1 and TRBJ2-7, with a weak D call TRBD2 (5 bases). Deletions cut 1 base from V and 5 bases from J, with 7 bases between. Germline values: CDR1 SGHRS, CDR2 YFSETQ. CDR3 length equals 12 residues. CDR3 loop: CASSLRSDEQYF. The DNA for the CDR3 is TGCGCCAGCAGCTTGCGTAGCGACGAGCAGTACTTC.

This chain uses TRBV11-1 with TRBJ2-7; tentative D call: TRBD2 (5 bases). Trimming pared 3 bases from V and 4 bases from J, leaving 13 bases between. This CDR3 spans 14 amino acids. Germline CDR1 and CDR2: SGHAT and FQDESV (reference sequence). The CDR3 DNA is TGTGCCAGCAGCTTCGGTAGGACTGAGTACGAGCAGTACTTC. Encoded protein: CASSFGRTEYEQYF. The full variable domain, in which reference TRBV11-1 and TRBJ2-7 provide the parts outside the CDR3, is EAEVAQSPRYKITEKSQAVAFWCDPISGHATLYWYRQILGQGPELLVQFQDESVVDDSQLPKDRFSAERLKGVDSTLKIQPAELGDSAMYLCASSFGRTEYEQYFGPGTRLTVT.

This chain links TRBV7-8 with TRBJ2-1; TRBD1 aligns across 8 bases. This CDR3 region has 19 residues. Germline CDR1 reads SGHVS; CDR2 reads FQNEAQ. V lost 5 bases to trimming and J lost 0 bases; unmatched junction nucleotides: 15. CDR3 nucleotides: TGTGCCAGCAGCGCCGCTGGGCAGGGGGCGGCCCACTCCTACAATGAGCAGTTCTTC. It codes for CASSAAGQGAAHSYNEQFF.

This clone has a handful of counts. The chain recombines TRBV7-9 with TRBJ1-1; D unclear. The V gene lost 5 bases and the J gene lost 1 base, with 11 bases spanning the gap. Germline-derived CDR1 and CDR2 are SEHNR and FQNEAQ (reference sequence). This CDR3 is built from 14 residues. This chain's CDR3 is CASSIQTGNTEAFF. The CDR3, as DNA: TGTGCCAGCAGCATTCAGACGGGGAACACTGAAGCTTTCTTT.

The chain couples TRBV5-5 to TRBJ2-7; D possibly corresponds to TRBD1 (6 bases). There are 13 residues in the CDR3. Germline V gene sequence: CDR1 SGHKS, CDR2 YYEKEE (reference sequence). V dropped 4 bases and J dropped 4 bases, with 12 bases sitting between them. Here the CDR3 reads CASSQNREYEQYF. CDR3 in DNA: TGTGCCAGCAGCCAGAACAGGGAGTACGAGCAGTACTTC.